These 23 T cell receptor beta chains were all obtained from the same sample, sequenced in a study of blood T cell repertoires in COVID-19. The assay was immunoSEQ multiplex PCR, and TCRdb's table has in-frame clones only and misses some. Here the sample spans more than 150,000 clones, about 89% being singletons. The sample comprised peripheral blood. The receptors derive from a man aged 40-50 years with acute or convalescent COVID-19.

This clone came up once. The V and J genes are TRBV14 and TRBJ1-2, with TRBD1 as a possible D gene (5 bases). Trimming pared 1 base from V and 4 bases from J, leaving 10 bases between. CDR3 size: 14 residues. The germline V gene encodes CDR1 SGHDN and CDR2 FVKESK. The chain's CDR3 is CASSQVGGTYGYTF. The CDR3 nucleotides read TGTGCCAGCAGCCAAGTCGGGGGGACCTATGGCTACACCTTC. Variable domain in full (rest from reference TRBV14 and TRBJ1-2): EAGVTQFPSHSVIEKGQTVTLRCDPISGHDNLYWYRRVMGKEIKFLLHFVKESKQDESGMPNNRFLAERTGGTYSTLKVQPAELEDSGVYFCASSQVGGTYGYTFGSGTRLTVV.

This chain uses TRBV28 with TRBJ2-5; D remains ambiguous. Germline CDR1 MDHEN, CDR2 SYDVKM. V shed 4 bases and J shed 4 bases, with 7 bases lying between them. This CDR3 comprises 12 residues. The CDR3 DNA is TGTGCCAGCAGTTCGCAGGTAGAGACCCAGTACTTC. This encodes CASSSQVETQYF.

This chain uses TRBV5-4 with TRBJ2-4; tentative D call: TRBD1 (6 bases). The CDR3 runs to 13 residues. Deletions cut 2 bases from V and 5 bases from J, with 8 bases between. CDR1 and CDR2 (germline): SGHNT, YYREEE (reference sequence). The CDR3 spells CASSFSGENIQYF. The DNA for the CDR3 is TGTGCCAGCAGCTTTTCAGGGGAAAACATTCAGTACTTC.

This chain uses TRBV6-5 with TRBJ1-1; a weak D match, TRBD1 (5 bases). V lost 8 bases, J lost 0 bases, and 10 bases lay in between. CDR1 and CDR2 (germline): MNHEY, SVGAGI. The CDR3 extends over 13 amino acids. CDR3 bases: TGTGCCAGCTCCGGACAAATGAACACTGAAGCTTTCTTT. It encodes CASSGQMNTEAFF.

The chain uses TRBV2 and TRBJ1-6, with D possibly TRBD1 on 5 matching bases. The V and J ends lost 6 bases and 1 base respectively, with 10 bases between them. From germline, CDR1 is SNHLY and CDR2 FYNNEI. This CDR3 region has 15 residues. CDR3 coding DNA: TGTGCCAGCAGAAGCGACAGTTCCTATAATTCACCCCTCCACTTT. Its protein is CASRSDSSYNSPLHF.

The chain recombines TRBV3-1 (or the pseudogene TRBV3-2) with TRBJ2-3; 8 nucleotides line up with TRBD1. Germline values: CDR1 LGHDT, CDR2 YNNKEL (reference sequence). This CDR3 has 16 residues. Trimming removed 5 bases from V and 1 base from J; junction bases left unmatched: 8. DNA for the CDR3: TGTGCCAGCAGCTTCTGGACAGGGCAGGGCACAGATACGCAGTATTTT. It yields the protein CASSFWTGQGTDTQYF.

The chain joins TRBV5-1 to TRBJ2-7; 12 bases fit TRBD1. The CDR3 runs to 17 residues. V lost 4 bases, J lost 7 bases, and 15 bases stayed unmatched. Germline CDR1 and CDR2: SGHRS and YFSETQ. CDR3 bases: TGCGCCAGCAGCCCCGGGACAGGGGGCACGGCGTTAAGGGAGCAGTACTTC. Protein product: CASSPGTGGTALREQYF. Filled out from reference TRBV5-1 and TRBJ2-7, the complete variable domain reads KAGVTQTPRYLIKTRGQQVTLSCSPISGHRSVSWYQQTPGQGLQFLFEYFSETQRNKGNFPGRFSGRQFSNSRSEMNVSTLELGDSALYLCASSPGTGGTALREQYFGPGTRLTVT.

V is TRBV2 and J is TRBJ2-1, with D possibly being TRBD1 (5 bases). CDR1 and CDR2 (germline): SNHLY, FYNNEI. The CDR3 is 12 amino acids. V gave up 10 bases and J gave up 4 bases, with 11 bases separating them. The CDR3 loop is CATRDSYNEQFF. In nucleotides, the CDR3 is TGTGCCACCCGTGACAGTTACAATGAGCAGTTCTTC.

This chain uses TRBV5-1 with TRBJ2-7; perhaps TRBD2 as D (6 bases). This CDR3 has 14 residues. Germline CDR1 reads SGHRS; CDR2 reads YFSETQ. V lost 4 bases to trimming and J lost 2 bases, with 13 bases between them. In nucleotides, the CDR3 is TGCGCCAGCAGCCCCCGGGACTCAACCTACGAGCAGTACTTC. Protein sequence: CASSPRDSTYEQYF.

J is TRBJ1-2 and V is TRBV3-1 (or the pseudogene TRBV3-2), with 7 bases lining up with TRBD1. Germline CDR1 is LGHDT and CDR2 is YNNKEL (reference sequence). The CDR3 loop spans 15 amino acids. Unmatched junction bases numbered 9, after V lost 4 bases and J lost 4 bases. This CDR3 reads CASSPRDRDFYGYTF. Here the CDR3 DNA reads TGTGCCAGCAGCCCGCGGGACAGAGACTTCTATGGCTACACCTTC.

This chain connects TRBV19 to TRBJ1-1; 7 bases match TRBD1. CDR1 LNHDA and CDR2 SQIVND come from the germline V gene (reference sequence). The V gene end was trimmed by 9 bases and the J gene end by 1 base; junction bases not matched to a gene: 5. This CDR3 spans 13 amino acids. As DNA, the CDR3 is TGTGCCAGCCGCCGGACAGGGAACACTGAAGCTTTCTTT. This sequence encodes CASRRTGNTEAFF.

The rearrangement links TRBV18 to TRBJ2-5; D gene unclear. V was pared by 2 bases and J by 3 bases, with 7 bases between. The germline CDR1 and CDR2 sequences are KGHSH and LQKENI. CDR3 length: 13 residues. As DNA, the CDR3 is TGTGCCAGCTCACCATTTTCGGAAGAGACCCAGTACTTC. This sequence encodes CASSPFSEETQYF.

The genes are TRBV28 and TRBJ1-6; 9 positions match TRBD1. Germline values: CDR1 MDHEN, CDR2 SYDVKM. The CDR3 contains 13 residues. V trimming: 3 bases; J trimming: 12 bases; junction bases outside the gene matches: 3. CDR3 DNA: TGTGCCAGCAGTTTTGACAGGGGGTTACCCCTCCACTTT. It yields the protein CASSFDRGLPLHF.

The genes are TRBV27 and TRBJ2-1; TRBD1 matches 7 bases. The CDR3 totals 14 residues. Germline trimming cut 1 base from V and 5 bases from J; bases unmatched to any gene: 2. Per germline, CDR1 MNHEY and CDR2 SMNVEV (reference sequence). The CDR3 DNA sequence: TGTGCCAGCAGTTTATGGGACAGCCACAATGAGCAGTTCTTC. Translating gives CASSLWDSHNEQFF.

The chain links TRBV7-9 to TRBJ2-7, with a weak D call TRBD2 (5 bases). Trimming stripped 8 bases from V and 5 bases from J, with 16 bases between. The CDR3 consists of 13 residues. CDR1 SEHNR and CDR2 FQNEAQ come from the germline V gene (reference sequence). CDR3 in amino acids: CASLDTGSNEQYF. The CDR3 coding sequence is TGTGCCAGCCTCGACACGGGGTCCAACGAGCAGTACTTC.

The rearrangement links TRBV5-1 to TRBJ2-5; 9 bases match TRBD2. CDR1 is SGHRS and CDR2 is YFSETQ in the germline V gene. J lost 3 bases, V lost 4 bases, and 7 bases had no gene match. The CDR3 loop spans 15 amino acids. CDR3 region: CASSVPAGGKETQYF. The CDR3 DNA is TGCGCCAGCAGCGTTCCCGCGGGGGGGAAAGAGACCCAGTACTTC.

J is TRBJ1-1 and V is TRBV5-6, with TRBD1 identical over 8 bases. Germline-derived CDR1 and CDR2 are SGHDT and YYEEEE. The CDR3 extends over 18 amino acids. The trim removed 3 bases at V and 5 bases at J, leaving 18 bases unmatched. The CDR3 nucleotides read TGTGCCAGCAGCTCAGGATCCGTTGACAGGGGTTATCAGACTGAAGCTTTCTTT. It codes for CASSSGSVDRGYQTEAFF.

This chain links TRBV3-1 (or the pseudogene TRBV3-2) with TRBJ2-2; TRBD1 matches 9 bases. Germline assignment: CDR1 LGHDT and CDR2 YNNKEL (reference sequence). The ends lost 4 bases at V and 4 bases at J; junction bases unmatched: 25. The CDR3 is made up of 22 amino acids. CDR3 in DNA: TGTGCCAGCAGCCCGCATCACTACCCGGGACAGGGATGGGCTGTAGGCACCGGGGAGCTGTTTTTT. Amino acids: CASSPHHYPGQGWAVGTGELFF.

The chain combines TRBV7-3 with TRBJ2-3; TRBD2 aligns across 7 bases. CDR1 is SGHTA, CDR2 FQGTGA, per germline. The CDR3 spans 15 residues. V shed 2 bases and J 1 base; nucleotides not matched to a gene: 3. Written as DNA, the CDR3 is TGTGCCAGCAGCTTAGGCGGGAGCCGCACAGATACGCAGTATTTT. Its translation: CASSLGGSRTDTQYF.

The chain carries TRBV2 and TRBJ2-7; D is perhaps TRBD1 (6 bases). Trimming pared 6 bases from V and 4 bases from J, leaving 13 bases between. CDR3 length: 13 residues. Germline V gene data show CDR1 as SNHLY and CDR2 as FYNNEI. In nucleotides, the CDR3 is TGTGCCAGCAGCGGAGTAGGGGGTTACGAGCAGTACTTC. Translating it yields CASSGVGGYEQYF.

V is TRBV7-2 and J is TRBJ2-7; D remains unclear. The CDR3 consists of 14 residues. V shed 2 bases and J shed 0 bases, with 8 bases lying between them. CDR1 is SGHTA and CDR2 is FQGNSA in the germline V gene. The CDR3 loop is CASSLLGDSYEQYF. The CDR3 nucleotides read TGTGCCAGCAGCTTACTCGGAGACTCCTACGAGCAGTACTTC.

The chain couples TRBV25-1 to TRBJ2-4; tentative D call: TRBD1 (5 bases). This CDR3 is 14 amino acids long. V lost 4 bases and J 8 bases, leaving 15 bases between the germline ends. Germline CDR1 reads MGHDK; CDR2 reads SYGVNS. This CDR3 is CASSGEGRVDIQYF. The CDR3 DNA is TGTGCCAGCAGTGGCGAAGGCAGGGTAGACATTCAGTACTTC.

The V gene is TRBV11-2, the J gene TRBJ2-1, with 9 bases aligning to TRBD1. This CDR3 region has 17 residues. In germline, CDR1 is SGHAT, CDR2 FQNNGV. With V trimmed by 5 bases and J by 1 base, 9 bases remained unmatched. The CDR3 bases are TGTGCCAGCAGCCCGGGACAGGGAGGGGGGTCCTACAATGAGCAGTTCTTC. This translates into CASSPGQGGGSYNEQFF. Complete variable domain (other parts from reference TRBV11-2 and TRBJ2-1): EAGVAQSPRYKIIEKRQSVAFWCNPISGHATLYWYQQILGQGPKLLIQFQNNGVVDDSQLPKDRFSAERLKGVDSTLKIQPAKLEDSAVYLCASSPGQGGGSYNEQFFGPGTRLTVL.